This T cell receptor (beta chain) was profiled in a study of beta chain features in type 1 diabetes. This CDR3 spans 14 amino acids. The ends were cut back, 4 bases at V and 1 base at J, with 7 bases in the middle. The germline V gene encodes CDR1 SGHTA and CDR2 FQGTGA. Reverse transcribing all isolated RNA meant expressed TCRB transcripts were sequenced. TCRdb's table, derived via immunoSEQ multiplex PCR, lists solely in-frame clones and lacks some. Of 900,000 or so clones listed, about 17% are singletons. The source of this sequence is a woman aged 18-35 years in good health. This chain links TRBV7-3 with TRBJ2-2; D remains unclear. Material: naive CD4+ T cells from blood. The CDR3 loop is CASSYSGNTGELFF. The CDR3 nucleotides read TGTGCCAGCAGCTACTCAGGGAACACCGGGGAGCTGTTTTTT.